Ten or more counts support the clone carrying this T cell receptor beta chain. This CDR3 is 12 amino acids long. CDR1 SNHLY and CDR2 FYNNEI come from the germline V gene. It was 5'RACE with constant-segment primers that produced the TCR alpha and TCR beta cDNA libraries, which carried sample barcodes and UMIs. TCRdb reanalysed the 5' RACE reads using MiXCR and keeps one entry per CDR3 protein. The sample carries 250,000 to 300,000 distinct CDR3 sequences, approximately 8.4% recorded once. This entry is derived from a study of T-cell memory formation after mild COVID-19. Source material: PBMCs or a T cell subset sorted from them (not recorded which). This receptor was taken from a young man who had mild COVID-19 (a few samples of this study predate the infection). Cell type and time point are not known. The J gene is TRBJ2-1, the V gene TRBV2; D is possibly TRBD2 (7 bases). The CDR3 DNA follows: TGTGCAAAGGGAGGGGGGGCCGAAGAGCAGTTCTTC. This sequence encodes CAKGGGAEEQFF.